The 7 T cell receptor beta chains given below trace back to one sample, sequenced in a study of monozygotic twins with inflammatory bowel disease (dated by TCRdb to the late 2010s). The library was built by means of 5' RACE. This sample was sequenced with an Illumina HiSeq 2500. Each entry corresponds to one CDR3 protein sequence from reads that TCRdb reprocessed, and DNA is not given. This sample's listing comprises a few hundred thousand distinct CDR3 sequences. The top ten clones comprise 1.5% to 2% of the sample. Sequencing used blood. The origin of the receptors is a human donor with ulcerative colitis or Crohn's disease, or a healthy co-twin of an affected twin (not recorded which).

The chain combines TRBV5-1 with TRBJ1-2. Germline loops: CDR1 SGHRS, CDR2 YFSETQ. The CDR3 sequence is 14 residues long. The CDR3 region is CASSLDDWTHGYTF.

V gene TRBV7-9 combines with J gene TRBJ1-2; TCRdb's assignment of TRBD1 cannot be checked, as there is no DNA. The CDR3 has 16 amino acids. Germline assignment: CDR1 SEHNR and CDR2 FQNEAQ (reference sequence). CDR3 in amino acids: CASSLRLRDRDYGYTF.

The V gene is TRBV20-1, the J gene TRBJ1-5; TCRdb names TRBD1, which stays unverified in the absence of DNA. This CDR3 has 14 residues. Germline CDR1 reads DFQATT; CDR2 reads SNEGSKA (reference sequence). The CDR3 sequence: CSAVSQGGNQPQHF.

The V call is TRBV6-6, the J call TRBJ1-1; there is no DNA to check the TCRdb D call of TRBD1. There are 14 residues in the CDR3. Looked up from germline, CDR1 is MNHNY and CDR2 is SVGAGI (reference sequence). CDR3 amino acids: CASKIGQVNTEAFF.

The chain links TRBV5-4 to TRBJ1-4; TCRdb outputs TRBD1, but without DNA this stays unchecked. CDR1 SGHNT and CDR2 YYREEE come from the germline V gene (reference sequence). The CDR3 contains 19 residues. CDR3 residues: CASSFRPPGYGATNEKLFF.

The chain has TRBV5-1 and TRBJ1-1; there is no DNA to check the TCRdb D call of TRBD1. Looked up from germline, CDR1 is SGHRS and CDR2 is YFSETQ. The CDR3 spans 15 residues. Here the CDR3 reads CASSPTVGGNTEAFF.

J is TRBJ2-1 and V is TRBV12-5; no DNA is available, so the TRBD1 call from TCRdb remains unchecked. The CDR3 spans 15 residues. The germline CDR1 and CDR2 sequences are LGHNT and FRNRAP. The CDR3 reads CASGPGAGSGGEQFF.